A single sample is the source of the 10 T cell receptor beta chains below, sequenced in a study of T cell clonality in common variable immunodeficiency. Regarding the study as a whole: Common variable immunodeficiency TCR beta sequences reportedly had fewer deletions and N-nucleotide insertions.

The assay was immunoSEQ multiplex PCR, and TCRdb's table has in-frame clones only and misses some. The sample holds approximately 17,000 clones, and no clone turns up only once. Their cognate antigens are unknown. The sequenced sample consisted of peripheral blood mononuclear cells. These receptors were taken from a human donor with common variable immunodeficiency.

With respect to this clone: The read falls 3 residues short of the CDR3 end, and the missing part is taken from the germline J gene. The rearrangement uses TRBV7-7 and TRBJ2-2; 7 bases fit TRBD1. The CDR3 consists of 16 residues. The V segment lost 3 bases and the J segment 4 bases; nucleotides outside the gene matches: 8. The germline gives CDR1 SSHAT, CDR2 FNYEAQ (reference sequence). The CDR3 region is CASSFQTGSVTGELFF. The sequenced part of the CDR3 DNA is TGTGCCAGCAGCTTCCAGACAGGGTCGGTCACCGGGGAG. Based on the CDR3 plus reference TRBV7-7 and TRBJ2-2, the full variable domain is GAGVSQSPRYKVTKRGQDVTLRCDPISSHATLYWYQQALGQGPEFLTYFNYEAQPDKSGLPSDRFSAERPEGSISTLTIQRTEQRDSAMYRCASSFQTGSVTGELFFGEGSRLTVL.

This clone was seen many times. The read terminates 3 residues before the CDR3 end, so the remaining end is supplied by the germline J gene. The genes are TRBV5-6 and TRBJ2-1; no definite D call. The V end lost 2 bases, the J end lost 4 bases, and 4 bases lay between the germline ends. Germline V lookup: CDR1 SGHDT, CDR2 YYEEEE. This CDR3 spans 12 amino acids. CDR3 DNA (partial): TGTGCCAGCAGCTTCGGGTACAATGAG. Protein product: CASSFGYNE. The entire CDR3 protein is CASSFGYNEQFF. Combining the CDR3 with reference TRBV5-6 and TRBJ2-1 gives the whole variable domain DAGVTQSPTHLIKTRGQQVTLRCSPKSGHDTVSWYQQALGQGPQFIFQYYEEEERQRGNFPDRFSGHQFPNYSSELNVNALLLGDSALYLCASSFGYNEQFFGPGTRLTVL.

Comments on this clone: The read ends 3 residues early relative to the CDR3; the germline J gene fills the gap. This chain connects TRBV20-1 to TRBJ1-1; 8 nucleotides agree with TRBD1. CDR3 length equals 15 residues. Trimming took 3 bases from V and 5 from J; bases not matched to a gene: 11. CDR1 is DFQATT and CDR2 is SNEGSKA in the germline V gene (reference sequence). The covered CDR3 bases are TGCAGTGCTAGCCCCCCCACAGGGGGAGCGACTGAA. It encodes CSASPPTGGATE. The CDR3 as a whole reads CSASPPTGGATEAFF.

With respect to this clone: The read terminates 3 residues ahead of where the CDR3 ends, so the germline J gene completes it. The rearrangement links TRBV6-2 or TRBV6-3 to TRBJ1-5, with a possible D match to TRBD1 (6 bases). The germline V gene encodes CDR1 MNHEY and CDR2 SVGEGT. Trimming left V 5 bases short and J 7 bases short, with 12 bases between. This CDR3 contains 13 residues. Partial CDR3 DNA: TGTGCCAGCAGTACGGTGGGACACCAGCCC. Its protein product is CASSTVGHQP. The CDR3 reads in full as CASSTVGHQPQHF.

Ten or more counts support this clone. With the read ending 3 residues before the CDR3 end, the germline J gene is used to fill in that end. The chain couples TRBV12-3 or TRBV12-4 to TRBJ1-3, with TRBD1 as a possible D gene (5 bases). The V and J ends lost 6 bases and 1 base respectively, with 10 bases between them. The CDR3 spans 14 residues. CDR3 amino acids: CASRQVSSGNTIYF. Partial CDR3 DNA: TGTGCCAGCAGACAGGTCTCGTCTGGAAACACC.

Turning to this clone: The CDR3 is cut off 3 residues early in the read; its end comes from the germline J gene. The chain recombines TRBV18 with TRBJ1-5; the match to TRBD1 covers 10 bases. From germline, CDR1 is KGHSH and CDR2 LQKENI. CDR3 length equals 15 residues. Trimming at V came to 4 bases and at J to 5 bases, leaving 5 bases not matched to a gene. The CDR3 is CASSLTGTGDQPQHF. CDR3 DNA, as far as it was read: TGTGCCAGCTCACTTACCGGGACAGGGGATCAGCCC.

This clone was counted only a few times. Sequencing ends 3 residues short of the CDR3 end; the germline J gene provides the rest. This rearrangement joins TRBV18 to TRBJ1-2; D is undetermined. Trimming shortened V by 5 bases and J by 3 bases, and 13 bases separated the two germline ends. In germline, CDR1 is KGHSH, CDR2 LQKENI. The CDR3 totals 14 residues. CDR3 DNA, as far as it was read: TGTGCCAGCTCAGAATCCCAGGATCACTATGGC. Amino acids: CASSESQDHYG. The entire CDR3 protein reads CASSESQDHYGYTF.

The table lists this clone with many counts. The CDR3 is cut off 3 residues early in the read; its end comes from the germline J gene. The rearrangement links TRBV6-2 or TRBV6-3 to TRBJ2-3; no reliable D call. The CDR3 sequence is 11 residues long. V lost 6 bases to trimming and J lost 6 bases, with 7 bases between them. The germline gives CDR1 MNHEY, CDR2 SVGEGT. The CDR3 bases that were read are TGTGCCAGCAGGGCTTGGGATACG. Amino acid sequence: CASRAWDT. The whole CDR3 sequence is CASRAWDTQYF.

A few counts support this clone. Read data end 3 residues before the CDR3 end; the end is taken from the germline J gene. The chain recombines TRBV6-2 or TRBV6-3 with TRBJ2-3, with 12 bases matching TRBD2. The germline V gene has CDR1 MNHEY and CDR2 SVGEGT. V dropped 8 bases and J dropped 0; count of bases not matched to a gene: 6. The CDR3 has 16 residues. The part of the CDR3 DNA that was read is TGTGCCAGCGGAGCTAGCGGGAGGGTTAGCACAGATACG. Amino acids: CASGASGRVSTDT. The entire CDR3 is CASGASGRVSTDTQYF.

This clone showed up just a few times. The read stops 3 residues short of the end of the CDR3; the missing end is completed from the germline J gene. This chain connects TRBV7-2 to TRBJ1-2; weak D call: TRBD1 (5 bases). The length of the CDR3 is 12 residues. The germline gives CDR1 SGHTA, CDR2 FQGNSA. Partial CDR3 DNA: TGTGCCAGCAGCTTAGAAACAGGCGGC. As protein: CASSLETGG. Given in full, the CDR3 is CASSLETGGYTF.